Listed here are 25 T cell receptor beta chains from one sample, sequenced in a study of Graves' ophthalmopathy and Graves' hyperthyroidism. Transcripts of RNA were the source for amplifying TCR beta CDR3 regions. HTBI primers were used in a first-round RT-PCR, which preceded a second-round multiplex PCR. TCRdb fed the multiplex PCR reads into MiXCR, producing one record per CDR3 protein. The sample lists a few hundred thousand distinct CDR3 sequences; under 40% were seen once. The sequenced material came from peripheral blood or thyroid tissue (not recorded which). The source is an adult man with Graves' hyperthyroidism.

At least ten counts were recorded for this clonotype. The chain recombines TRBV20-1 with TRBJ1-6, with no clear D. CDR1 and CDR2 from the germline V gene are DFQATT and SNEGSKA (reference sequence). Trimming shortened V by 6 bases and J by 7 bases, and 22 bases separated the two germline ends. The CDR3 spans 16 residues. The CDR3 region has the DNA TGCAGTGCCCCAGACGGCGGGCCCCATCCGAATTCACCCCTCCACTTT. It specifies CSAPDGGPHPNSPLHF.

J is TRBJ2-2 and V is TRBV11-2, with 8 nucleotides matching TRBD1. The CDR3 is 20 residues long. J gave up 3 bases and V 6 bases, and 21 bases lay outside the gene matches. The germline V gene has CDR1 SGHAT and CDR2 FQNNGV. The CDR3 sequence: CASSSGTGYEQGGDTGELFF. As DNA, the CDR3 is TGTGCCAGCAGTTCTGGGACAGGTTACGAGCAGGGCGGGGACACCGGGGAGCTGTTTTTT. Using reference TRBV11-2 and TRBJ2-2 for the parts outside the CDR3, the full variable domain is EAGVAQSPRYKIIEKRQSVAFWCNPISGHATLYWYQQILGQGPKLLIQFQNNGVVDDSQLPKDRFSAERLKGVDSTLKIQPAKLEDSAVYLCASSSGTGYEQGGDTGELFFGEGSRLTVL.

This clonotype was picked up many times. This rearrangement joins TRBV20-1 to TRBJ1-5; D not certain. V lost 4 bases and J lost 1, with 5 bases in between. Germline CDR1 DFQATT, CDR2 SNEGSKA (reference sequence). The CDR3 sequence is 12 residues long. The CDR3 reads CSAMRSNQPQHF. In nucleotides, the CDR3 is TGCAGTGCTATGAGAAGCAATCAGCCCCAGCATTTT.

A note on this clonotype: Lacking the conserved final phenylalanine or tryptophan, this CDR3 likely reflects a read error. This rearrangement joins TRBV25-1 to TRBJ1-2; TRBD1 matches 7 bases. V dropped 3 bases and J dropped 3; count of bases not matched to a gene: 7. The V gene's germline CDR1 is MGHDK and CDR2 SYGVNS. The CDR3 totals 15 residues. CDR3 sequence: CASSEFGGGDYGYTP. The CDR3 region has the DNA TGTGCCAGCAGTGAGTTCGGAGGGGGCGACTATGGCTACACCCCC.

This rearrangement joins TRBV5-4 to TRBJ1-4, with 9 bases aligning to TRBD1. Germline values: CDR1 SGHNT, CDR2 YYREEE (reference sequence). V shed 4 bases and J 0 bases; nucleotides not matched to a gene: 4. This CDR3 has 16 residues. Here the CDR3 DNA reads TGTGCCAGCAGCGAGGGACAGGGATCAACTAATGAAAAACTGTTTTTT. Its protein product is CASSEGQGSTNEKLFF.

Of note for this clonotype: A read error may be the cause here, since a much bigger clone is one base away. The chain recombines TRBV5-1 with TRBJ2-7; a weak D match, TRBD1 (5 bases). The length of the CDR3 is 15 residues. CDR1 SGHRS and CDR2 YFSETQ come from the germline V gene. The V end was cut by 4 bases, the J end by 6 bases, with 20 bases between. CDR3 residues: CASSPRQFTDCEQYF. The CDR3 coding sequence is TGCGCCAGCAGCCCGCGACAGTTTACCGACTGCGAGCAGTACTTC. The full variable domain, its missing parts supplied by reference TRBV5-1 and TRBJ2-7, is KAGVTQTPRYLIKTRGQQVTLSCSPISGHRSVSWYQQTPGQGLQFLFEYFSETQRNKGNFPGRFSGRQFSNSRSEMNVSTLELGDSALYLCASSPRQFTDCEQYFGPGTRLTVT.

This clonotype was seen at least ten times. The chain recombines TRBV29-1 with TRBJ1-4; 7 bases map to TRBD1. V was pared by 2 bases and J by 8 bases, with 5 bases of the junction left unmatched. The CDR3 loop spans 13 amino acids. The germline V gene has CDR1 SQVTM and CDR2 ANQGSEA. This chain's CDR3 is CSVERQGDEKLFF. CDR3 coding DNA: TGCAGCGTTGAAAGACAGGGTGACGAAAAACTGTTTTTT.

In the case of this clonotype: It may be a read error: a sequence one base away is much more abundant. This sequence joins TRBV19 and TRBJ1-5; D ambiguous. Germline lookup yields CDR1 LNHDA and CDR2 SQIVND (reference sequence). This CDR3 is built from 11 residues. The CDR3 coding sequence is TGTGCCGGTAGTATTGGTCTAACTCCGCATTTT. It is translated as CAGSIGLTPHF.

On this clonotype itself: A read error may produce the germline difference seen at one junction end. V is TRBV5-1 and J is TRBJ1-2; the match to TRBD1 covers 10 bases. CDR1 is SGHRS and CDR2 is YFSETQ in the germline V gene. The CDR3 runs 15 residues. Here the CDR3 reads CASSLVRDRGYGYTF. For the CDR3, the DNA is TGTGCCAGCAGCTTAGTCCGGGACAGGGGCTATGGCTACACCTTC.

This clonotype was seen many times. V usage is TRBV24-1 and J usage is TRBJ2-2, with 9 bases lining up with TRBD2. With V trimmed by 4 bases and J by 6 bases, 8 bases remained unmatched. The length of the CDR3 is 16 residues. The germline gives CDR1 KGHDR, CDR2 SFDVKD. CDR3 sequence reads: CATSEFGLASPGELFF. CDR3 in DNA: TGTGCCACCAGTGAATTCGGACTAGCGAGCCCCGGGGAGCTGTTTTTT.

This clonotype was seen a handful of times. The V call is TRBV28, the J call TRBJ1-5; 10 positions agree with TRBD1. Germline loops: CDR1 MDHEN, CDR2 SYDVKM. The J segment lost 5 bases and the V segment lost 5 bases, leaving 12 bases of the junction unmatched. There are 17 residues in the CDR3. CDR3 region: CASSPHLGTGVDQPQHF. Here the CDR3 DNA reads TGTGCCAGCAGTCCCCACCTCGGGACAGGGGTGGATCAGCCCCAGCATTTT.

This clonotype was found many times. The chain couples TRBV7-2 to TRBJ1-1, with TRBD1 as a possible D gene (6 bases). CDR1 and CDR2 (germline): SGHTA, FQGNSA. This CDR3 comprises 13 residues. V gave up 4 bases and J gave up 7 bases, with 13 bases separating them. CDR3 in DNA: TGTGCCAGCAGCTCAAGGGGGGGCAATGAAGCTTTCTTT. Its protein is CASSSRGGNEAFF.

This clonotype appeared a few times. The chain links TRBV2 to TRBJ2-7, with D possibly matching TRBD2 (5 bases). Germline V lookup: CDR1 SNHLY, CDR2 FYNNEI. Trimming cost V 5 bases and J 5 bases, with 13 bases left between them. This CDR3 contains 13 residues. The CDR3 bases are TGTGCCAGCAGTTCCGGGGATAGGGACGAGCAGTACTTC. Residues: CASSSGDRDEQYF.

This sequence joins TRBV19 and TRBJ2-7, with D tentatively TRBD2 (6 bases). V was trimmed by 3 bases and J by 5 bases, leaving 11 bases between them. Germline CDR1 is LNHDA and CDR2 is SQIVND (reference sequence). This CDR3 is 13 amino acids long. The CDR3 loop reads CASSIGGVHEQYF. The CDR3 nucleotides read TGTGCCAGTAGTATCGGCGGGGTCCACGAGCAGTACTTC.

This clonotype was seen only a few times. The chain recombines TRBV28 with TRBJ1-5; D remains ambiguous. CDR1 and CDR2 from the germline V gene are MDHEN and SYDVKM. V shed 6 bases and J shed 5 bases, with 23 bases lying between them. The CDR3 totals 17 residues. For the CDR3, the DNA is TGTGCCAGCAGCCTACCACGGGCTCGCCGGATTGATCAGCCCCAGCATTTT. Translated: CASSLPRARRIDQPQHF. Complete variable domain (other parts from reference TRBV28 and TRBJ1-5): DVKVTQSSRYLVKRTGEKVFLECVQDMDHENMFWYRQDPGLGLRLIYFSYDVKMKEKGDIPEGYSVSREKKERFSLILESASTNQTSMYLCASSLPRARRIDQPQHFGDGTRLSIL.

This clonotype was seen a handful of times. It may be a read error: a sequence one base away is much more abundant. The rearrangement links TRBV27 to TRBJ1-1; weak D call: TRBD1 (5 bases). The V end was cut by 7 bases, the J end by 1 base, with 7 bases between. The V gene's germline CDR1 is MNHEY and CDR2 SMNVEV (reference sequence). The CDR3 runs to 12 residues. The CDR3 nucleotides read TGTGCCAGCAAGACAGCGAACACTGAAGCTTTCTTT. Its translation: CASKTANTEAFF.

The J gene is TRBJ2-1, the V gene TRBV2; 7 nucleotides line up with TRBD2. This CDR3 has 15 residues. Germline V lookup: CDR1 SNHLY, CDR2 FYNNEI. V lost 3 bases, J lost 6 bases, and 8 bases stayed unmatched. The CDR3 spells CASSDSGIRSNEQFF. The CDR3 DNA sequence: TGTGCCAGCAGTGACAGCGGGATCCGAAGCAATGAGCAGTTCTTC. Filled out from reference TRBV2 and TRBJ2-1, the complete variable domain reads EPEVTQTPSHQVTQMGQEVILRCVPISNHLYFYWYRQILGQKVEFLVSFYNNEISEKSEIFDDQFSVERPDGSNFTLKIRSTKLEDSAMYFCASSDSGIRSNEQFFGPGTRLTVL.

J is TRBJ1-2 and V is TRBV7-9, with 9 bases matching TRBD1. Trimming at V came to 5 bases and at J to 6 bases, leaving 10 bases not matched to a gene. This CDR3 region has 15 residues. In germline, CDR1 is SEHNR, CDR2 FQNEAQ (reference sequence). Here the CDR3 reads CASSETGTGSDGYTF. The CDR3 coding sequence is TGTGCCAGCAGCGAGACCGGGACAGGGAGCGATGGCTACACCTTC.

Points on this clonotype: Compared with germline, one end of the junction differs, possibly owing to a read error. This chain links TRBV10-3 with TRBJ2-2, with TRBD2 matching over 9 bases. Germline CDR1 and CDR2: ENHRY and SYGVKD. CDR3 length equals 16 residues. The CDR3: CASSSMRLAATGELFF. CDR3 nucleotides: TGTGCCAGCAGTTCGATGAGACTAGCGGCAACCGGGGAGCTGTTTTTT.

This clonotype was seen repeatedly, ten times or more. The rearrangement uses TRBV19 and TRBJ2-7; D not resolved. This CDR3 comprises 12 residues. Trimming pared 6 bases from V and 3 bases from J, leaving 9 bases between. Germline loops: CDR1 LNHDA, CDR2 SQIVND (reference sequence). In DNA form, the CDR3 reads TGTGCCAGTAGCAACCCGGGCTACGAGCAGTACTTC. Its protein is CASSNPGYEQYF.

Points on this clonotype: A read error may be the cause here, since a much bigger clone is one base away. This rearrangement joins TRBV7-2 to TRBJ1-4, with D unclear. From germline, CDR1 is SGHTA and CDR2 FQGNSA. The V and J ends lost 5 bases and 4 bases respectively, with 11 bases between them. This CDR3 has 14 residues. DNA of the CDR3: TGTGCCAGCAGCCCGGGCAGCATTAATGAAAAACTGTTTTTT. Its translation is CASSPGSINEKLFF.

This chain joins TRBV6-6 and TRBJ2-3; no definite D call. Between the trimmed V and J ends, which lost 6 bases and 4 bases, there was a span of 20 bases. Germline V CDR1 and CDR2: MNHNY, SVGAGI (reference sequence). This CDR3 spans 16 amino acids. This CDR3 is CASRKRHFEFPDTQYF. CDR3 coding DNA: TGTGCCAGCAGGAAGAGACATTTCGAATTCCCAGATACGCAGTATTTT.

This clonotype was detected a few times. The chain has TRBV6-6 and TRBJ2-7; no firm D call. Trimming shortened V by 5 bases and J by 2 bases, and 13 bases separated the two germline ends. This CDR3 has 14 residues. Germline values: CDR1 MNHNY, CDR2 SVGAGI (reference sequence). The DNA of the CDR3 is TGTGCCAGCAGTGAAACTTGGCAAGCCTACGAGCAGTACTTC. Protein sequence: CASSETWQAYEQYF.

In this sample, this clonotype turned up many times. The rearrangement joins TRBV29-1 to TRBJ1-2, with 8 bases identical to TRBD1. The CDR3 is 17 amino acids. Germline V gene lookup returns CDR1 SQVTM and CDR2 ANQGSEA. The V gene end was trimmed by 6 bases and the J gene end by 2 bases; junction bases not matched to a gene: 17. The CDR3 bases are TGCAGCGTCGGAAGAAAAAGACAGGGGAGGTCGAACTATGGCTACACCTTC. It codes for CSVGRKRQGRSNYGYTF.

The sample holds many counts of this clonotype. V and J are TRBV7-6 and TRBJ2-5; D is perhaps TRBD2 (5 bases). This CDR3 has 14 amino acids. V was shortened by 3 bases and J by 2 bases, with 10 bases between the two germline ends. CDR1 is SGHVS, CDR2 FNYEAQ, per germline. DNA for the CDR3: TGTGCCAGCAGCTTTCGGACTCTGCAAGAGACCCAGTACTTC. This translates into CASSFRTLQETQYF.